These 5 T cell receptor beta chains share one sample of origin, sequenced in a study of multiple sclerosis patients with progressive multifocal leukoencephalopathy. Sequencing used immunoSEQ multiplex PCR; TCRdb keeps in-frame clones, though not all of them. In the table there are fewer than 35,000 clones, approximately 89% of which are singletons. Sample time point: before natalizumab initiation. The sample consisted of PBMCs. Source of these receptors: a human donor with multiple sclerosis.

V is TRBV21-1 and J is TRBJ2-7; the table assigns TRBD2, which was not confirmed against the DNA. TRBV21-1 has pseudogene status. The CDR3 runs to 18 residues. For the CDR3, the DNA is TGTGCCAGCAGCAAAAAAAATGACGCGGGACTAGCGGGAGGCGAGCAGTACTTC. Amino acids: CASSKKNDAGLAGGEQYF.

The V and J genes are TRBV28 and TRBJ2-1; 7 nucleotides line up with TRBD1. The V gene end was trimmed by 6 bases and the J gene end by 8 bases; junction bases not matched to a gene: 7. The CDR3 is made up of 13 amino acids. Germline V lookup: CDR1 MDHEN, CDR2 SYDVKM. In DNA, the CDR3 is TGTGCCAGCAGGCGGACAGGTGGGTATGAGCAGTTCTTC. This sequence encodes CASRRTGGYEQFF.

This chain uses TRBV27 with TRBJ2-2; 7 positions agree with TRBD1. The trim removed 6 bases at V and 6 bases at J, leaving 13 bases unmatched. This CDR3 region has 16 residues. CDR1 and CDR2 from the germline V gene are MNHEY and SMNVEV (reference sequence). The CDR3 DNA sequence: TGTGCCAGCAGCCAGAGACCCAACAGGGGTGCCGGGGAGCTGTTTTTT. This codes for CASSQRPNRGAGELFF.

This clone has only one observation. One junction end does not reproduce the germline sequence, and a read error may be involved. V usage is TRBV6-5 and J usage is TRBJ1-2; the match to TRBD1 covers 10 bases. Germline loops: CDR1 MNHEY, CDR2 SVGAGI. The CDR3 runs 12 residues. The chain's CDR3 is CASSALPGTGAF. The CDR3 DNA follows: TGTGCCAGCAGTGCATTACCCGGGACAGGGGCCTTC.

The DNA for the CDR3 is TGTGCCAGCAGTTACTCAGGCAGCCTCCCCGGGGAGCTGTTTTTT. The encoded protein is CASSYSGSLPGELFF. This chain uses TRBV6-5 with TRBJ2-2; D is unresolved. The V end lost 0 bases, the J end lost 6 bases, and 11 bases lay between the germline ends. CDR1 is MNHEY and CDR2 is SVGAGI in the germline V gene. CDR3 length equals 15 residues.